The TCR beta chain described here comes from a study of identical twins listed by TCRdb under 2016. Some background on the complete study: To test whether fetal clonotypes persist, this study deep-sequenced TCR alpha and beta repertoires from monozygotic twins, from unrelated adults of various ages, and from cord blood. To rule out contamination, replicate twin experiments were performed at different times with different library preparation protocols. What the authors observed across the whole study: Compared with coincidental sharing between unrelated individuals, out-of-frame TCR alpha sequences shared between twins had an excess of sequences with low generation probability. Because the same donors could not be followed over many years, the conclusions depended on cross-sectional statistical analysis. Fewer insertions were carried by abundant cord blood beta clonotypes, a similar but weaker trend appeared in young adult naive repertoires, and no such trend appeared in memory repertoires. A weaker excess of twin sharing was found in beta out-of-frame sequences because the signal-to-noise ratio was lowered by fewer shared sequences. In monozygotic twins, out-of-frame TCR alpha sharing was systematically underestimated by recombination models, although the models agreed with sharing between unrelated individuals. Zero-insertion analyses could be partly confounded by invariant T cells such as MAIT and iNKT, though diverse VJ usage argued against such confounding for most clonotypes.

Including the terminal cysteine and phenylalanine, the CDR3 comprises 12 residues. Only the CDR3 portion is preserved as DNA: 36 bases, with reading frame beginning at the first base. Between the V and J ends, shortened by 7 bases and 4 bases respectively, the junction contains 9 bases. Every donor in the study was a healthy Caucasian. The twin cohort comprised three pairs of female monozygotic twins, all aged about 18 to 30 years. Positive isolation kits from Invitrogen were used to isolate the CD4+ and CD8+ T cell populations. Libraries were prepared through 5' RACE. Reads for this sample came from an Illumina HiSeq 2000. Template switching added a universal primer binding site, and the final cDNA carried a unique molecular identifier that allowed TCR cDNA molecules to be counted accurately. First-strand cDNA for TCR alpha and beta chains was synthesized from specific primers in the conserved constant-segment region. To control for contamination, each cDNA library was double barcoded with a SMART-Mk sample barcode plus Illumina barcodes. Two successive PCR steps introduced TruSeq adapter sequences along with Illumina sample barcodes. TCR alpha and beta cDNA libraries were sequenced on the Illumina HiSeq platform with custom primers. The published analysis was carried out like this. Unique molecular identifiers were extracted from raw reads with MiGEC, and CDR3 positions were determined with MiXCR. Recombination models were inferred per individual with the repgenHMM and IGoR tools using an EM algorithm. The analysis of shared clonotypes was done with the tcR package in R, with sharing normalized by the product of cloneset sizes. Out-of-frame nonproductive sequences were analyzed to study raw recombination free of thymic and clonal selection effects. TCRdb handled the public reads itself, with Q25 trimming in fastp and clone calling in MiXCR, and kept productive beta chains. CDR3 protein duplicates are merged, each entry listing the most common genes and DNA. For this entry, the V and J calls and clone size follow TCRdb and not the study's own pipeline. A total of approximately 190,000 distinct CDR3 sequences appear in this sample, around a sixth of them only once. The ten most abundant clones make up 40% to 45% of the sample.

Concerning this clonotype: Its antigen has not been determined. One base away there is no much larger clone; base qualities are not given.

The same sample was also used in a study of T cells expressing NK-cell markers. As that second study puts it: TCR beta-chain repertoires were profiled in sorted CD3+CD56+NKG2C+, CD3+CD56+NKG2C- and CD3+CD56-NKG2C+ T-cell subsets from several donors. Among the eight sequenced donors, only one was HCMV-seronegative, while the other seven were HCMV-seropositive. In several experiments an anti-gammadeltaTCR antibody was added to restrict sorting to alphabetaTCR-expressing T cells. For 5 or 6 donors, the dominant CD3+CD56+NKG2C+ clonotypes were among the top 10 CD8+ clonotypes and accounted for roughly 1.0-8% of CD8+ T cells. Those dominant clonotypes were again the most abundant among CD3+CD56-NKG2C+ cells in several donors, at roughly 25-65%. Whether the expanded NKG2C-expressing T cell clones were specific for HCMV antigens was left unclear. The eight sequenced donors were randomly selected healthy volunteers, three men and five women. HCMV serostatus was determined by detecting HCMV-specific IgG in serum with a commercial ELISA kit. MIGEC was used to demultiplex reads and group reads by UMI, and MiTCR was used to assemble and quantify clonotypes. Only TCR cDNA sequences supported by at least two reads were kept to exclude erroneous sequences. The tcR package was used for downstream repertoire analysis, and clonotypes were matched across fractions by CDR3 nucleotide sequence plus V segment. VDJmatch was used to annotate antigen specificity against VDJdb, with one amino acid substitution allowed in CDR3.

Recombination joined TRBV12-3 or TRBV12-4 with TRBJ2-3; no D gene call is confident. The sequencing input was CD8+ T cells sorted from blood. This clonotype was sampled from a woman aged 18 to 35 in good health. The nucleotides are TGTGCCAGCACCCCCATCCCAGATACGCAGTATTTT. Its translation is CASTPIPDTQYF.